These 19 T cell receptor beta chains came from one sample sequenced in a study of memory CD4+ T cells and cytomegalovirus serostatus (dated by TCRdb to between 2018 and 2020). The library was prepared using the immunoSEQ multiplex PCR assay. The source is immuneACCESS, and TCRdb retained only in-frame sequences with V and J called. Part of the clones is not carried over; for the studies checked, unresolved V genes explain less than half of this, and the remainder is unexplained. The sample table holds around 60,000 clones, of which more than 70% were seen once. The ten largest clones take up 0.88% of the sample. Single viable CD3+CD4+CD8-CD45RO+ cells were sorted as memory CD4+ T cells on a FACSAria II. The sequencing sample was made of memory CD4+ T cells from blood. The receptors come from an adult in good health and CMV-seronegative.

This clone was observed a handful of times. V usage is TRBV18 and J usage is TRBJ1-1, with D perhaps TRBD1 (5 bases). The V end was cut by 1 base, the J end by 0 bases, with 12 bases between. The CDR3 spans 16 residues. Germline V gives CDR1 KGHSH, CDR2 LQKENI. The CDR3 DNA sequence: TGTGCCAGCTCACCACTTTCCTGGGGCTTGAACACTGAAGCTTTCTTT. Protein product: CASSPLSWGLNTEAFF.

The chain carries TRBV6-6 and TRBJ2-7, with D uncertain. Trimming left V 6 bases short and J 6 bases short, with 9 bases between. Germline V gives CDR1 MNHNY, CDR2 SVGAGI (reference sequence). The CDR3 runs 11 residues. The DNA for the CDR3 is TGTGCCAGCAGACGAAATAGCGAGCAGTACTTC. Protein sequence: CASRRNSEQYF.

The chain is built from TRBV5-1 and TRBJ2-7; 9 bases line up with TRBD1. Germline CDR1 and CDR2: SGHRS and YFSETQ. Trimming took 4 bases from V and 4 from J; bases not matched to a gene: 3. The CDR3 has 13 amino acids. Written as DNA, the CDR3 is TGCGCCAGCAGCACCGGGACAGGGTACGAGCAGTACTTC. It yields the protein CASSTGTGYEQYF.

The gene calls are TRBV5-8 and TRBJ1-5, with 8 positions matching TRBD1. Germline values: CDR1 SGHTS, CDR2 YDEGEE. This CDR3 spans 16 amino acids. After removal of 1 base from V and 7 bases from J, the junction contained 10 bases not matched to a gene. CDR3 DNA sequence: TGTGCCAGCAGCTTGAAGCAGGGGGCGCCCGGGCAGCCCCAGCATTTT. Translating gives CASSLKQGAPGQPQHF. Using reference TRBV5-8 and TRBJ1-5 for the parts outside the CDR3, the full variable domain is EAGVTQSPTHLIKTRGQQATLRCSPISGHTSVYWYQQALGLGLQFLLWYDEGEERNRGNFPPRFSGRQFPNYSSELNVNALELEDSALYLCASSLKQGAPGQPQHFGDGTRLSIL.

The CDR3 bases are TGTGCCAGCAGCCCTAAGAGCGGGAGGCAGTTCTTC. Translating it yields CASSPKSGRQFF. This chain uses TRBV7-9 with TRBJ2-1; 8 bases line up with TRBD2. The CDR3 sequence is 12 residues long. Germline V gene data show CDR1 as SEHNR and CDR2 as FQNEAQ (reference sequence). V trimming: 5 bases; J trimming: 12 bases; junction bases outside the gene matches: 6.

The genes are TRBV7-8 and TRBJ1-1, with TRBD1 as a possible D gene (6 bases). Germline V gene sequence: CDR1 SGHVS, CDR2 FQNEAQ. The length of the CDR3 is 13 residues. Trimming cost V 3 bases and J 2 bases, with 7 bases left between them. Written as DNA, the CDR3 is TGTGCCAGCAGCTTGGACAGAAACACTGAAGCTTTCTTT. Protein product: CASSLDRNTEAFF. Based on the CDR3 plus reference TRBV7-8 and TRBJ1-1, the full variable domain is GAGVSQSPRYKVAKRGQDVALRCDPISGHVSLFWYQQALGQGPEFLTYFQNEAQLDKSGLPSDRFFAERPEGSVSTLKIQRTQQEDSAVYLCASSLDRNTEAFFGQGTRLTVV.

V is TRBV18 and J is TRBJ2-1; 7 nucleotides agree with TRBD2. Per the germline V gene, CDR1 is KGHSH and CDR2 is LQKENI. CDR3 length equals 16 residues. Unmatched junction bases numbered 13, after V lost 5 bases and J lost 6 bases. The chain's CDR3 is CASSISSGERGNEQFF. The DNA for the CDR3 is TGTGCCAGCTCAATCTCTTCGGGGGAGCGGGGCAATGAGCAGTTCTTC.

There are a few counts of this clone. CDR3 region: CASSGQGDYGYTF. CDR3 nucleotides: TGTGCCAGCAGTGGACAGGGGGACTATGGCTACACCTTC. The chain joins TRBV2 to TRBJ1-2, with TRBD1 matching over 9 bases. Trimming removed 4 bases from V and 3 bases from J; junction bases left unmatched: 0. Germline V gene lookup returns CDR1 SNHLY and CDR2 FYNNEI. The CDR3 runs to 13 residues.

This clone was seen a few times. J is TRBJ1-1 and V is TRBV7-9; the D is unclear. The V end lost 4 bases, the J end lost 0 bases, and 9 bases lay between the germline ends. Germline CDR1 is SEHNR and CDR2 is FQNEAQ (reference sequence). The CDR3 totals 14 residues. CDR3 nucleotides: TGTGCCAGCAGCTACTCATCCGTGAACACTGAAGCTTTCTTT. This sequence encodes CASSYSSVNTEAFF.

The rearrangement uses TRBV29-1 and TRBJ2-7, with D hard to call. This CDR3 is built from 12 residues. The ends were cut back, 5 bases at V and 5 bases at J, with 13 bases in the middle. Germline lookup yields CDR1 SQVTM and CDR2 ANQGSEA. Written as DNA, the CDR3 is TGCAGCGTTCGAACGGATCAGGACGAGCAGTACTTC. This codes for CSVRTDQDEQYF.

The genes are TRBV27 and TRBJ1-5, with TRBD1 identical over 7 bases. The germline CDR1 and CDR2 sequences are MNHEY and SMNVEV (reference sequence). V dropped 2 bases and J dropped 0; count of bases not matched to a gene: 10. This CDR3 comprises 18 residues. CDR3 loop: CASSLSRQGRYSNQPQHF. For the CDR3, the DNA is TGTGCCAGCAGTTTAAGTAGACAGGGCCGGTATAGCAATCAGCCCCAGCATTTT.

J is TRBJ1-5 and V is TRBV19, with 8 bases fitting TRBD1. Losses at the gene ends were 2 bases for V and 6 bases for J; bases not matched to a gene: 6. The V gene's germline CDR1 is LNHDA and CDR2 SQIVND (reference sequence). This CDR3 comprises 15 residues. The CDR3 coding sequence is TGTGCCAGTAGTATACAGGGGGCGCGAGCTCAGCCCCAGCATTTT. Residues: CASSIQGARAQPQHF. The complete variable domain, with remaining parts taken from reference TRBV19 and TRBJ1-5, reads DGGITQSPKYLFRKEGQNVTLSCEQNLNHDAMYWYRQDPGQGLRLIYYSQIVNDFQKGDIAEGYSVSREKKESFPLTVTSAQKNPTAFYLCASSIQGARAQPQHFGDGTRLSIL.

The CDR3 sequence: CSVRQGSSGNTIYF. The CDR3 DNA is TGCAGCGTTCGTCAGGGGAGCTCTGGAAACACCATATATTTT. This chain connects TRBV29-1 to TRBJ1-3; weak D call: TRBD1 (6 bases). Germline CDR1 and CDR2: SQVTM and ANQGSEA. CDR3 size: 14 residues. Trimming took 5 bases from V and 0 from J, leaving 11 bases between them. Complete variable domain (other parts from reference TRBV29-1 and TRBJ1-3): SAVISQKPSRDICQRGTSLTIQCQVDSQVTMMFWYRQQPGQSLTLIATANQGSEATYESGFVIDKFPISRPNLTFSTLTVSNMSPEDSSIYLCSVRQGSSGNTIYFGEGSWLTVV.

The V and J genes are TRBV4-3 and TRBJ2-2, with 9 bases lining up with TRBD2. CDR3 length equals 16 residues. V lost 3 bases and J lost 1; bases outside the gene matches: 3. From germline, CDR1 is LGHNA and CDR2 YSLEER. CDR3 region: CASSHGSGRNTGELFF. The CDR3 DNA reads TGCGCCAGCAGCCACGGTAGCGGGAGGAACACCGGGGAGCTGTTTTTT.

The chain employs TRBV2 and TRBJ1-2; D may be TRBD1 (5 bases). The germline CDR1 and CDR2 sequences are SNHLY and FYNNEI. This CDR3 has 14 amino acids. V was cut by 2 bases and J by 4 bases, with 11 bases left in between. The CDR3 coding sequence is TGTGCCAGCAGTGAACAGGGTGACGGCTATGGCTACACCTTC. Translation: CASSEQGDGYGYTF.

The V gene is TRBV25-1, the J gene TRBJ1-2; D unclear. Germline V lookup: CDR1 MGHDK, CDR2 SYGVNS. Trimming pared 8 bases from V and 1 base from J, leaving 11 bases between. This CDR3 has 13 residues. CDR3 in amino acids: CASLGSSNYGYTF. The CDR3 bases are TGTGCCAGCCTTGGGAGTAGTAACTATGGCTACACCTTC.

V and J are TRBV2 and TRBJ1-5; TRBD1 might be the D (5 bases). The V end lost 6 bases, the J end lost 9 bases, and 15 bases lay between the germline ends. The germline V gene has CDR1 SNHLY and CDR2 FYNNEI. The CDR3 has 13 residues. The DNA of the CDR3 is TGTGCCAGCAGGACGGACGGGACGTGGCCCCAGCATTTT. Translating it yields CASRTDGTWPQHF.

This chain links TRBV18 with TRBJ1-1, with 7 bases that match TRBD1. This CDR3 has 15 amino acids. Germline V lookup: CDR1 KGHSH, CDR2 LQKENI. The V segment lost 3 bases and the J segment 4 bases; nucleotides outside the gene matches: 8. The CDR3: CASSPSGGYGTEAFF. CDR3 DNA: TGTGCCAGCTCACCTTCAGGGGGATATGGCACTGAAGCTTTCTTT.

The J gene is TRBJ1-2, the V gene TRBV5-1; TRBD1 is a possible D gene (6 bases). Germline V CDR1 and CDR2: SGHRS, YFSETQ. This CDR3 has 15 amino acids. Trimming stripped 0 bases from V and 6 bases from J, with 15 bases between. CDR3 amino acids: CASSLAEGGRNGYTF. As DNA, the CDR3 is TGCGCCAGCAGCTTGGCTGAGGGGGGGAGGAATGGCTACACCTTC.